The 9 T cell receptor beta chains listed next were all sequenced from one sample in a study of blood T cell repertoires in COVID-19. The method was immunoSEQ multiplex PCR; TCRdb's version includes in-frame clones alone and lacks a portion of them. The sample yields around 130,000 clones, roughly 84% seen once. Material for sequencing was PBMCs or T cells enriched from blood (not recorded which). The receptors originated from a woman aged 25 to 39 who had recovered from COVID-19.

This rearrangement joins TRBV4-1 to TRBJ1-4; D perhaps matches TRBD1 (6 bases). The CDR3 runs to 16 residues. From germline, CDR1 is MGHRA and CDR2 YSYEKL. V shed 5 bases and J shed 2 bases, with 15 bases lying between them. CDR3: CASSTRTAHTNEKLFF. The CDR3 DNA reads TGCGCCAGCAGCACTCGGACAGCCCACACTAATGAAAAACTGTTTTTT.

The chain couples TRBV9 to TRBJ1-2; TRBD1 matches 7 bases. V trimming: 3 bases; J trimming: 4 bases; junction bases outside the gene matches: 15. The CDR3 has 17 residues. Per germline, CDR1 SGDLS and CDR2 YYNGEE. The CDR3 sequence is CASSAHSTGVRGYGYTF. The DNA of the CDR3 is TGTGCCAGCAGCGCTCATTCTACAGGGGTCCGTGGCTATGGCTACACCTTC.

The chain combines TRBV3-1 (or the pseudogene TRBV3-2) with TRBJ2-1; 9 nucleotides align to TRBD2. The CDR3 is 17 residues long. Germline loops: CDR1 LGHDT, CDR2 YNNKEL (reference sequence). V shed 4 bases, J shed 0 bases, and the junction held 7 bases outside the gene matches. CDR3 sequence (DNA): TGTGCCAGCAGCCCCATAAGCGGGGGGAGCTCCTACAATGAGCAGTTCTTC. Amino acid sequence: CASSPISGGSSYNEQFF.

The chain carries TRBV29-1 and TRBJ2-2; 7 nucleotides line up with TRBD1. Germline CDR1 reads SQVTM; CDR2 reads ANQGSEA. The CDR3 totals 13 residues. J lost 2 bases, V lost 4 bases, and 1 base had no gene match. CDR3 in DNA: TGCAGCGTTGGACAGGGCAACACCGGGGAGCTGTTTTTT. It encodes CSVGQGNTGELFF.

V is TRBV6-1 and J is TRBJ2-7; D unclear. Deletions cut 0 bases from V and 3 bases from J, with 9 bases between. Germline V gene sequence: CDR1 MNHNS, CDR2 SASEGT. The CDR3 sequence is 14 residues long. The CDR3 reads CASSEAWSNYEQYF. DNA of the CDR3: TGTGCCAGCAGTGAAGCGTGGAGCAACTACGAGCAGTACTTC.

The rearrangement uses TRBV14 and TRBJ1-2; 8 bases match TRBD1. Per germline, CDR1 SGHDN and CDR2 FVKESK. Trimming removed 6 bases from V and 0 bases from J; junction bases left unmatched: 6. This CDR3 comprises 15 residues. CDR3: CASSRQGYPNYGYTF. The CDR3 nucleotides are TGTGCCAGCAGTCGACAGGGGTACCCTAACTATGGCTACACCTTC.

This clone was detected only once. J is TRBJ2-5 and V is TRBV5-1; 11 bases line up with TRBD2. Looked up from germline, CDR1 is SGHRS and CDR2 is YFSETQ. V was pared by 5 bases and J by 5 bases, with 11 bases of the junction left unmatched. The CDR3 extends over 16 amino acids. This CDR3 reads CASSRKLAGVWETQYF. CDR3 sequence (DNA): TGCGCCAGCAGTAGGAAACTAGCGGGAGTGTGGGAGACCCAGTACTTC. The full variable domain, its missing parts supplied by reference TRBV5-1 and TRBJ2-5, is KAGVTQTPRYLIKTRGQQVTLSCSPISGHRSVSWYQQTPGQGLQFLFEYFSETQRNKGNFPGRFSGRQFSNSRSEMNVSTLELGDSALYLCASSRKLAGVWETQYFGPGTRLLVL.

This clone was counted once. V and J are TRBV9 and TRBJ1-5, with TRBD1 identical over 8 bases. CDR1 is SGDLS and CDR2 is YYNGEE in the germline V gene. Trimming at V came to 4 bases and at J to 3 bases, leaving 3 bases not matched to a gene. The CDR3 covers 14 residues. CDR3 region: CASSQTGANQPQHF. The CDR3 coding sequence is TGTGCCAGCAGCCAGACAGGGGCCAATCAGCCCCAGCATTTT. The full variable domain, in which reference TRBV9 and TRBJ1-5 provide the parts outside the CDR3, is DSGVTQTPKHLITATGQRVTLRCSPRSGDLSVYWYQQSLDQGLQFLIQYYNGEERAKGNILERFSAQQFPDLHSELNLSSLELGDSALYFCASSQTGANQPQHFGDGTRLSIL.

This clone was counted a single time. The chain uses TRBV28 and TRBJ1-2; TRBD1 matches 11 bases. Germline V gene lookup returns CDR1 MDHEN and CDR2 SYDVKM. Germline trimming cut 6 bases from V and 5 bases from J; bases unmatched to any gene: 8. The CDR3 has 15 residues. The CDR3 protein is CASRQDRGPPYGYTF. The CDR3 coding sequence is TGTGCCAGCAGGCAGGACAGGGGGCCCCCATATGGCTACACCTTC.